This TCR beta chain came from a study of T cells in Graves' hyperthyroidism and ophthalmopathy. Whole-study findings and limits: The blood repertoire included most of the expanded thyroid clonotypes above 0.001.

The V gene's germline CDR1 is MNHEY and CDR2 SMNVEV (reference sequence). The length of the CDR3 is 13 residues. The ends were cut back, 5 bases at V and 9 bases at J, with 14 bases in the middle. Researchers took RNA transcripts and amplified the TCR beta CDR3 regions from them. RT-PCR in the first round (using the HTBI primer set) targeted the TCR CDR3. One entry per CDR3 protein results from TCRdb running MiXCR on the multiplex PCR reads. Of approximately 510,000 distinct CDR3 sequences listed, around 21% are singletons. This clonotype was counted at least ten times. Its specificity is not known. The receptor comes from a man between 18 and 29 years old with Graves' hyperthyroidism. Sequencing used blood. V and J are TRBV27 and TRBJ2-1, with a weak D call TRBD2 (6 bases). The CDR3: CASSPQAGGEQFF. The CDR3 bases are TGTGCCAGCAGTCCCCAAGCGGGTGGTGAGCAGTTCTTC.